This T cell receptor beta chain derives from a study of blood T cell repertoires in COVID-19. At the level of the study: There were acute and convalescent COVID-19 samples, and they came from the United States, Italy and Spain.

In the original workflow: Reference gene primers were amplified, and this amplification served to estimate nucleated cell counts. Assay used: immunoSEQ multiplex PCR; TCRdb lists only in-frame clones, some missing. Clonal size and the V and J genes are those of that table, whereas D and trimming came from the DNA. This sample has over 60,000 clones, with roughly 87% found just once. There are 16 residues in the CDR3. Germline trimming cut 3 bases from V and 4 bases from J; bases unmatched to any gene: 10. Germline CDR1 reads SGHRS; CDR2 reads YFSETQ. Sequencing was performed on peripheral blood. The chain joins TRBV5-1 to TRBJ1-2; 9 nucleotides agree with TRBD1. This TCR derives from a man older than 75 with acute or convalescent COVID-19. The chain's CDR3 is CASSSTTGTGIYGYTF. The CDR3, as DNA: TGCGCCAGCAGCTCAACCACCGGGACAGGGATCTATGGCTACACCTTC.